The next 10 T cell receptor beta chains were all read from a single sample in a study of T cells expressing NK-cell markers. TCRdb reprocessed the 5' RACE reads and reports one entry per CDR3 protein, with no DNA. Recorded for this sample: about 690 distinct CDR3 sequences. The sample comprised blood T cells: a sorted CD56 or NKG2C T cell subset, CD4+ or CD8+ T cells, or bulk PBMC T cells (not recorded which). These TCRs come from a woman aged 18-35 years in good health.

This sequence joins TRBV5-5 and TRBJ1-6; TCRdb's D gene call, TRBD1, goes unchecked for lack of DNA. The CDR3 length is 17 residues. The germline V gene encodes CDR1 SGHKS and CDR2 YYEKEE (reference sequence). CDR3: CASSTSRDQGPVSPLHF.

CDR3 in amino acids: CASSLRRIPNQPQHF. V usage is TRBV27 and J usage is TRBJ1-5. The CDR3 loop spans 15 amino acids. Germline CDR1 MNHEY, CDR2 SMNVEV (reference sequence).

The chain joins TRBV28 to TRBJ1-6. Per germline, CDR1 MDHEN and CDR2 SYDVKM. This CDR3 is built from 14 residues. The CDR3 loop is CASSQYHLGSPLHF. The whole variable domain, filled in from reference TRBV28 and TRBJ1-6, reads DVKVTQSSRYLVKRTGEKVFLECVQDMDHENMFWYRQDPGLGLRLIYFSYDVKMKEKGDIPEGYSVSREKKERFSLILESASTNQTSMYLCASSQYHLGSPLHFGNGTRLTVT.

The rearrangement joins TRBV20-1 to TRBJ2-4; without DNA, the TCRdb call of TRBD2 cannot be checked. Germline lookup yields CDR1 DFQATT and CDR2 SNEGSKA (reference sequence). The CDR3 is 15 residues long. CDR3 residues: CSASGPILAKNIQYF.

V usage is TRBV20-1 and J usage is TRBJ1-5. Per germline, CDR1 DFQATT and CDR2 SNEGSKA (reference sequence). The CDR3 totals 14 residues. This CDR3 reads CSASAGYSNQPQHF.

This clonotype is classed as hyperexpanded by frequency. V and J are TRBV3-1 and TRBJ2-7. CDR1 is LGHDT and CDR2 is YNNKEL in the germline V gene (reference sequence). The CDR3 contains 19 residues. This chain's CDR3 is CASSPMPNYIDRSGYEQYF.

The CDR3 reads CASFSRADPEVVGYEQYF. The J gene is TRBJ2-7, the V gene TRBV19; with no DNA, the TCRdb D assignment of TRBD2 cannot be verified. Germline V CDR1 and CDR2: LNHDA, SQIVND (reference sequence). The CDR3 loop spans 18 amino acids.

The V and J genes are TRBV6-5 and TRBJ1-6; as DNA is missing, the TRBD1 call by TCRdb cannot be tested. The germline gives CDR1 MNHEY, CDR2 SVGAGI. The CDR3 extends over 16 amino acids. CDR3 sequence: CASSTGIWSYNSPLHF.

V gene TRBV4-3 combines with J gene TRBJ1-2. The V gene's germline CDR1 is LGHNA and CDR2 YSLEER. This CDR3 is built from 15 residues. The CDR3 region is CASSQESWQGPGYTF.

This chain connects TRBV20-1 to TRBJ2-7. The CDR3 is 13 residues long. Germline CDR1 DFQATT, CDR2 SNEGSKA (reference sequence). The CDR3: CSARAFVLYEQYF.